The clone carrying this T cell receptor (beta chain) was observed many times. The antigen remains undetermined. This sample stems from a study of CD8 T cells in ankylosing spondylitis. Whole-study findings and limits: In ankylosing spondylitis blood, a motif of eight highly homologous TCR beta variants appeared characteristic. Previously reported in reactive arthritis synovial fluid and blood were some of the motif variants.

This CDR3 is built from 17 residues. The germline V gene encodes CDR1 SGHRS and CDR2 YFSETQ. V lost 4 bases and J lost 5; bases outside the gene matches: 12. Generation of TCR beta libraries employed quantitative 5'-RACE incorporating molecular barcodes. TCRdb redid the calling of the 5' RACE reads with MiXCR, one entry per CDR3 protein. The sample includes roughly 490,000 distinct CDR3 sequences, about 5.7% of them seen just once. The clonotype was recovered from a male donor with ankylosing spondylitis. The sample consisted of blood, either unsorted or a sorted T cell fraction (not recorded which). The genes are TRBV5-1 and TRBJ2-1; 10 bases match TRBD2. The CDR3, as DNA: TGCGCCAGCAGCCATCCCGGACTAGCGGCCGCCGACAATGAGCAGTTCTTC. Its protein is CASSHPGLAAADNEQFF.